The 32 T cell receptor beta chains below all came from one sample that was sequenced in a study of shared clonotypes between healthy human individuals. Assay used: immunoSEQ multiplex PCR; TCRdb lists only in-frame clones, some missing. Of 2 million to 2.5 million clones listed, 92% were seen once; the top ten hold around 0.38%. Sequencing was carried out using naive CD4+ T cells from PBMCs. The subset: CD45RA+ positively selected. These receptors were taken from a young man in good health. Some clones in this sample may be carry-over from other donors' samples.

The chain combines TRBV29-1 with TRBJ2-3; D possibly uses TRBD1 or TRBD2 (5 bases each). Trimming cost V 6 bases and J 4 bases, with 14 bases left between them. This CDR3 region has 13 residues. From germline, CDR1 is SQVTM and CDR2 ANQGSEA. For the CDR3, the DNA is TGCAGCGTCGGGACCCGCCTCGCAGATACGCAGTATTTT. Translating it yields CSVGTRLADTQYF.

Details on this clone: An end of the junction differs from the germline gene, which may be a read error. This chain uses TRBV10-1 with TRBJ2-2; no definite D call. The V gene's germline CDR1 is WNHNN and CDR2 SYGVQD (reference sequence). CDR3 size: 14 residues. CDR3 DNA sequence: TGCGCCAGCCGTGAGTTACAGAACACCGGGGAGCTGTTTTTT. Translating gives CASRELQNTGELFF.

This chain joins TRBV19 and TRBJ2-3; no definite D call. The germline V gene has CDR1 LNHDA and CDR2 SQIVND (reference sequence). V was trimmed by 3 bases and J by 2 bases, leaving 9 bases between them. This CDR3 has 14 residues. The CDR3 DNA is TGTGCCAGTAGTATCGGGCAGTACACAGATACGCAGTATTTT. As protein: CASSIGQYTDTQYF. Full variable domain (remainder filled in from reference TRBV19 and TRBJ2-3): DGGITQSPKYLFRKEGQNVTLSCEQNLNHDAMYWYRQDPGQGLRLIYYSQIVNDFQKGDIAEGYSVSREKKESFPLTVTSAQKNPTAFYLCASSIGQYTDTQYFGPGTRLTVL.

The CDR3: CASTTSGIPYEQYF. The CDR3, as DNA: TGTGCCAGCACCACTTCAGGGATCCCCTACGAGCAGTACTTC. The J gene is TRBJ2-7, the V gene TRBV6-6; the D gene is possibly TRBD1 (5 bases). Per the germline V gene, CDR1 is MNHNY and CDR2 is SVGAGI (reference sequence). Trimming took 7 bases from V and 2 from J, leaving 15 bases between them. The CDR3 covers 14 residues.

A single count supports this clone. The chain employs TRBV19 and TRBJ2-7, with 7 bases matching TRBD1. The CDR3 loop spans 15 amino acids. The junction had 9 bases not matched to a gene; V was cut back by 5 bases and J by 2 bases. Looked up from germline, CDR1 is LNHDA and CDR2 is SQIVND (reference sequence). CDR3 sequence (DNA): TGTGCCAGTAGTCCCGGGACAGTAGGTACCTACGAGCAGTACTTC. Its translation is CASSPGTVGTYEQYF.

Only one count was recorded for this clone. V usage is TRBV5-1 and J usage is TRBJ2-7, with D perhaps matching TRBD2 (6 bases). The CDR3 loop spans 16 amino acids. The V end lost 1 base, the J end lost 2 bases, and 16 bases lay between the germline ends. Germline CDR1 and CDR2: SGHRS and YFSETQ. The CDR3 protein is CASSLYIGGGAYEQYF. CDR3 bases: TGCGCCAGCAGCTTGTATATTGGGGGAGGCGCCTACGAGCAGTACTTC.

The chain recombines TRBV7-9 with TRBJ2-3; D not certain. Trimming removed 5 bases from V and 2 bases from J, with 8 bases in between. CDR1 is SEHNR, CDR2 FQNEAQ, per germline (reference sequence). The CDR3 consists of 13 residues. The CDR3 region is CASSQPATDTQYF. In DNA, the CDR3 is TGTGCCAGCAGCCAACCGGCCACAGATACGCAGTATTTT.

The table lists this clone with a count of one. The chain joins TRBV7-3 to TRBJ2-3, with D possibly called TRBD1 or TRBD2 (5 bases each). The CDR3 length is 15 residues. Germline V CDR1 and CDR2: SGHTA, FQGTGA. With 4 bases removed from V and 5 bases from J, the gap between germline ends came to 16 bases. CDR3 nucleotide sequence: TGTGCCAGCAGCTCCACGGGGACGCTGGAAGATACGCAGTATTTT. Translating it yields CASSSTGTLEDTQYF. Full variable domain (remainder filled in from reference TRBV7-3 and TRBJ2-3): GAGVSQTPSNKVTEKGKYVELRCDPISGHTALYWYRQSLGQGPEFLIYFQGTGAADDSGLPNDRFFAVRPEGSVSTLKIQRTERGDSAVYLCASSSTGTLEDTQYFGPGTRLTVL.

The chain carries TRBV5-1 and TRBJ2-1; 8 positions agree with TRBD1. Germline loops: CDR1 SGHRS, CDR2 YFSETQ. CDR3 length: 13 amino acids. V lost 4 bases to trimming and J lost 8 bases; unmatched junction nucleotides: 5. CDR3: CASSKDRDDEQFF. CDR3 in DNA: TGCGCCAGCAGCAAGGACAGGGATGATGAGCAGTTCTTC.

About this clone: One end of the junction does not line up with germline, which may come from a read error. This chain connects TRBV28 to TRBJ2-6, with TRBD1 identical over 8 bases. This CDR3 region has 13 residues. Germline V gene sequence: CDR1 MDHEN, CDR2 SYDVKM. CDR3 nucleotide sequence: TGTGCCACAGGGGGCTCTAGGGCCAACGTCCTGACTTTC. This sequence encodes CATGGSRANVLTF.

In its sample, this clone was seen once. V gene TRBV10-3 combines with J gene TRBJ1-1; 9 bases line up with TRBD1. This CDR3 region has 15 residues. The germline gives CDR1 ENHRY, CDR2 SYGVKD. V lost 4 bases, J lost 5 bases, and 8 bases stayed unmatched. The CDR3 spells CAISARTGVGTEAFF. The CDR3 DNA reads TGTGCCATCAGTGCCCGGACAGGGGTTGGGACTGAAGCTTTCTTT.

The chain uses TRBV5-1 and TRBJ1-1, with D perhaps matching TRBD1 (5 bases). The germline V and J ends were trimmed by 0 bases and 4 bases, with 10 bases remaining between them. Germline lookup yields CDR1 SGHRS and CDR2 YFSETQ. The CDR3 is 14 residues long. CDR3 region: CASSLDPGTTEAFF. The CDR3 DNA sequence: TGCGCCAGCAGCTTGGATCCAGGGACCACTGAAGCTTTCTTT.

The chain uses TRBV28 and TRBJ2-3, with TRBD2 as a possible D gene (5 bases). The germline V and J ends were trimmed by 6 bases and 6 bases, with 10 bases remaining between them. The CDR3 has 12 residues. Germline V gene data show CDR1 as MDHEN and CDR2 as SYDVKM. Written as DNA, the CDR3 is TGTGCCAGCAGCCTAGCTTTTGATACGCAGTATTTT. Amino acids: CASSLAFDTQYF.

The rearrangement joins TRBV28 to TRBJ2-1; TRBD1 matches at 10 bases. Germline V gives CDR1 MDHEN, CDR2 SYDVKM. The CDR3 covers 14 residues. Trimming cost V 3 bases and J 12 bases; bases outside gene matches: 8. The CDR3 here is CASSLGQGTNWQFF. The CDR3 region has the DNA TGTGCCAGCAGTTTGGGACAGGGGACAAATTGGCAGTTCTTC.

The V gene is TRBV21-1, the J gene TRBJ2-6; the D call TRBD1 from the table was never checked on the DNA. TRBV21-1 is described as a pseudogene. There are 19 residues in the CDR3. CDR3: CASSKVLMGTGCGANVLTF. CDR3 sequence (DNA): TGTGCCAGCAGCAAAGTTTTGATGGGGACAGGGTGTGGGGCCAACGTCCTGACTTTC.

V usage is TRBV6-1 and J usage is TRBJ2-6, with 8 nucleotides matching TRBD1. This CDR3 is 16 amino acids long. The ends lost 3 bases at V and 0 bases at J; junction bases unmatched: 1. Germline CDR1 reads MNHNS; CDR2 reads SASEGT. The CDR3 DNA reads as TGTGCCAGCAGTGAGCAGGGGGCCTCTGGGGCCAACGTCCTGACTTTC. The encoded protein is CASSEQGASGANVLTF.

This clone was detected only a few times. The same CDR3 arises from other DNA sequences in this sample as well. V and J are TRBV2 and TRBJ1-1, with D possibly matching TRBD1 (5 bases). There are 11 residues in the CDR3. Germline V gives CDR1 SNHLY, CDR2 FYNNEI. Trimming stripped 6 bases from V and 4 bases from J, with 6 bases between. The CDR3 reads CASRGGTEAFF. For the CDR3, the DNA is TGTGCCAGCAGGGGGGGCACTGAAGCTTTCTTT.

The chain uses TRBV6-5 and TRBJ2-7; TRBD2 agrees at 11 bases. Germline CDR1 and CDR2: MNHEY and SVGAGI. The CDR3 sequence is 15 residues long. Unmatched junction bases numbered 5, after V lost 6 bases and J lost 1 base. The CDR3 sequence: CASRTGTSGSYEQYF. The CDR3 nucleotides are TGTGCCAGCAGAACCGGGACTAGCGGATCCTACGAGCAGTACTTC.

This rearrangement joins TRBV19 to TRBJ2-3; D remains ambiguous. This CDR3 spans 14 amino acids. Trimming stripped 0 bases from V and 3 bases from J, with 7 bases between. In germline, CDR1 is LNHDA, CDR2 SQIVND (reference sequence). CDR3 coding DNA: TGTGCCAGTAGTATAGATCTAGGGACAGATACGCAGTATTTT. It is translated as CASSIDLGTDTQYF.

This clone was observed a handful of times. This sequence joins TRBV11-2 and TRBJ1-2; D gene uncertain. The CDR3 loop spans 13 amino acids. The germline V and J ends were trimmed by 3 bases and 7 bases, with 12 bases remaining between them. Germline loops: CDR1 SGHAT, CDR2 FQNNGV. The CDR3 DNA reads TGTGCCAGCAGCTTCCCTTGGGAACGTGGCTACACCTTC. Encoded protein: CASSFPWERGYTF.

The chain has TRBV19 and TRBJ2-5; 7 positions match TRBD2. The germline gives CDR1 LNHDA, CDR2 SQIVND (reference sequence). CDR3 length: 16 amino acids. The trim removed 1 base at V and 1 base at J, leaving 6 bases unmatched. The DNA of the CDR3 is TGTGCCAGTAGTATAGGATTGGCTAGCGGCCAAGAGACCCAGTACTTC. It is translated as CASSIGLASGQETQYF.

About this clone: The sample carries other DNA sequences with the same CDR3. CDR3 in amino acids: CASRGTDREKLFF. Here the CDR3 DNA reads TGTGCCAGTAGGGGGACAGATCGTGAAAAACTGTTTTTT. The chain has TRBV19 and TRBJ1-4; 7 nucleotides align to TRBD1. V shed 6 bases and J 7 bases; nucleotides not matched to a gene: 5. In germline, CDR1 is LNHDA, CDR2 SQIVND (reference sequence). The CDR3 is 13 amino acids.

This rearrangement joins TRBV18 to TRBJ2-7, with TRBD1 matching over 7 bases. The trim removed 2 bases at V and 2 bases at J, leaving 6 bases unmatched. CDR3 size: 15 residues. The germline CDR1 and CDR2 sequences are KGHSH and LQKENI. The CDR3: CASSPYSGQAYEQYF. The CDR3 DNA reads TGTGCCAGCTCACCATATTCTGGACAGGCCTACGAGCAGTACTTC.

The chain recombines TRBV18 with TRBJ2-1; TRBD2 matches at 10 bases. V lost 1 base, J lost 6 bases, and 6 bases stayed unmatched. Looked up from germline, CDR1 is KGHSH and CDR2 is LQKENI. CDR3 length: 16 residues. Written as DNA, the CDR3 is TGTGCCAGCTCACCACTTAGCGGGAGGATAGGCAATGAGCAGTTCTTC. It codes for CASSPLSGRIGNEQFF.

This rearrangement joins TRBV28 to TRBJ2-7; D possibly corresponds to TRBD2 (7 bases). The CDR3 loop spans 14 amino acids. Trimming stripped 7 bases from V and 2 bases from J, with 15 bases between. Germline V gene lookup returns CDR1 MDHEN and CDR2 SYDVKM. CDR3 sequence reads: CASIAGAPTYEQYF. The CDR3 DNA reads TGTGCCAGCATCGCGGGGGCGCCCACCTACGAGCAGTACTTC.

This clone was seen more than once but under ten times. The CDR3 region is CASSSRAYSPGNEQFF. CDR3 in DNA: TGTGCCAGCAGCTCCAGAGCGTACTCTCCGGGCAATGAGCAGTTCTTC. The chain links TRBV7-9 to TRBJ2-1; D is unclear. There are 16 residues in the CDR3. Trimming removed 4 bases at V and 6 bases at J, with 19 bases between. Germline V gene sequence: CDR1 SEHNR, CDR2 FQNEAQ (reference sequence).

V usage is TRBV9 and J usage is TRBJ2-7, with 14 bases aligning to TRBD2. CDR3 length: 15 residues. CDR1 is SGDLS, CDR2 YYNGEE, per germline. V was clipped by 3 bases and J by 6 bases; unmatched bases: 5. The CDR3 DNA reads TGTGCCAGCAGCGCAGGACTAGCGGGAGGTGGCGAGCAGTACTTC. This translates into CASSAGLAGGGEQYF.

The rearrangement uses TRBV6-5 and TRBJ1-1, with 11 bases lining up with TRBD1. V was clipped by 2 bases and J by 7 bases; unmatched bases: 3. Germline values: CDR1 MNHEY, CDR2 SVGAGI. The CDR3 length is 14 residues. The CDR3 sequence is CASSYAGQGVEAFF. The CDR3 nucleotides read TGTGCCAGCAGTTACGCGGGACAGGGGGTTGAAGCTTTCTTT.

Remarks on this clone: Other nucleotide sequences from this sample produce the same CDR3. The chain carries TRBV2 and TRBJ1-5; D uncertain. Trimming cost V 1 base and J 2 bases, with 6 bases left between them. This CDR3 spans 14 amino acids. Germline CDR1 is SNHLY and CDR2 is FYNNEI. The CDR3 DNA sequence: TGTGCCAGCAGTGAAGGCACACGCAATCAGCCCCAGCATTTT. Encoded protein: CASSEGTRNQPQHF.

Here the CDR3 reads CASSSNTNSYEQYF. In nucleotides, the CDR3 is TGTGCCAGCTCATCGAACACAAATTCCTACGAGCAGTACTTC. V and J are TRBV18 and TRBJ2-7; D call uncertain. Trimming pared 5 bases from V and 1 base from J, leaving 12 bases between. CDR3 size: 14 residues. Germline V lookup: CDR1 KGHSH, CDR2 LQKENI.

The rearrangement links TRBV2 to TRBJ1-1, with D possibly being TRBD1 (6 bases). The CDR3 is made up of 13 amino acids. Germline V gives CDR1 SNHLY, CDR2 FYNNEI. The ends were cut back, 8 bases at V and 5 bases at J, with 15 bases in the middle. The CDR3 is CASLQGLWTEAFF. CDR3 in DNA: TGTGCCAGCTTACAGGGACTGTGGACTGAAGCTTTCTTT.

The chain uses TRBV9 and TRBJ2-1; D call uncertain. V lost 4 bases and J 1 base, leaving 12 bases between the germline ends. Germline CDR1 is SGDLS and CDR2 is YYNGEE. There are 15 residues in the CDR3. Here the CDR3 reads CASSPASESYNEQFF. The CDR3 DNA reads TGTGCCAGCAGCCCCGCGTCGGAATCCTACAATGAGCAGTTCTTC.